These T cell receptor beta chains were read from a single sample in a study of read filtering for tumor transcriptome and immune sequencing. Via MiXCR, TCRdb re-called the reads, giving one row per CDR3 protein. The repertoire holds around 58,000 distinct CDR3 sequences, with roughly 14% as singletons. Material: a population of CD138-negative cells sorted from bone marrow. Receptor source: a donor aged 40 or older with multiple myeloma. Both conserved end residues are part of each CDR3. The order of the fields is V gene, D gene, clone size, J gene, CDR3 protein, CDR3 DNA. A D gene is named only where the DNA matches it firmly. Rows give clone size only sometimes, using once, few, many, or a class for an expanded clone.

V: TRBV3-1
D: NA
size: NA
J: TRBJ1-1
CDR3: CASSGSRGTEAFF
DNA: TGTGCCAGCAGCGGGTCAAGGGGAACTGAAGCTTTCTTT

V: TRBV7-9
D: NA
size: many
J: TRBJ2-7
CDR3: CASTIGADEQYF
DNA: TGTGCCAGCACCATAGGGGCCGACGAGCAGTACTTC

V: TRBV5-6
D: NA
size: NA
J: TRBJ1-5
CDR3: CASSLAGGLPDQPQHF
DNA: TGTGCCAGCAGCTTGGCCGGGGGGCTACCCGATCAGCCCCAGCATTTT

V: TRBV11-3
D: TRBD1
size: many
J: TRBJ2-5
CDR3: CASSHLGQGTLQETQYF
DNA: TGTGCCAGCAGCCACCTAGGACAGGGAACACTCCAAGAGACCCAGTACTTC

V: TRBV18
D: NA
size: many
J: TRBJ2-7
CDR3: CASSWGMERSSYEQYF
DNA: TGTGCCAGCTCGTGGGGAATGGAGCGTAGCTCCTACGAGCAGTACTTC

V: TRBV7-8
D: NA
size: many
J: TRBJ2-5
CDR3: CASSLVPYQETQYF
DNA: TGTGCCAGCAGCTTAGTTCCGTACCAAGAGACCCAGTACTTC

V: TRBV14
D: NA
size: NA
J: TRBJ1-1
CDR3: CASSQIQDRNEAFF
DNA: TGTGCCAGCAGCCAAATTCAGGACAGAAATGAAGCTTTCTTT

V: TRBV12-3/TRBV12-4
D: TRBD2
size: few
J: TRBJ2-3
CDR3: CASSPSGEGDTPYF
DNA: TGTGCCAGCAGTCCTAGCGGGGAGGGGGATACGCCGTATTTT

V: TRBV5-1
D: NA
size: NA
J: TRBJ2-5
CDR3: CASSPGDQETQYF
DNA: TGCGCCAGCAGCCCCGGGGACCAAGAGACCCAGTACTTC

V: TRBV29-1
D: NA
size: many
J: TRBJ1-2
CDR3: CSAPTRGSYGYTF
DNA: TGCAGCGCCCCGACAAGGGGGTCGTATGGCTACACCTTC

V: TRBV19
D: NA
size: many
J: TRBJ1-5
CDR3: CASRFLADQPQHF
DNA: TGTGCCAGTAGGTTTCTGGCCGATCAGCCCCAGCATTTT

V: TRBV7-9
D: TRBD1
size: many
J: TRBJ1-6
CDR3: CASSVGTGTGAHSPLHF
DNA: TGTGCCAGCAGCGTCGGCACCGGGACAGGGGCCCATTCACCCCTCCACTTT

V: TRBV20-1
D: NA
size: many
J: TRBJ2-1
CDR3: CSAKKGASGFNEQFF
DNA: TGCAGTGCCAAAAAGGGGGCTAGCGGTTTCAATGAGCAGTTCTTC

V: TRBV7-2
D: NA
size: many
J: TRBJ2-3
CDR3: CASSFHRTDTQYF
DNA: TGTGCCAGCAGCTTCCATCGCACGGATACGCAGTATTTT

V: TRBV11-2
D: NA
size: NA
J: TRBJ2-2
CDR3: CASSSQRVTGELFF
DNA: TGTGCCAGCAGCTCCCAACGGGTCACCGGGGAGCTGTTTTTT

V: TRBV9
D: NA
size: many
J: TRBJ1-6
CDR3: CASSVLGNSPLHF
DNA: TGTGCCAGCAGCGTCTTGGGGAATTCACCCCTCCACTTT

V: TRBV6-6
D: NA
size: many
J: TRBJ1-4
CDR3: CASSVPDRINEKLFF
DNA: TGTGCCAGCAGCGTACCCGACAGGATTAATGAAAAACTGTTTTTT

V: TRBV6-2/TRBV6-3
D: NA
size: NA
J: TRBJ2-7
CDR3: CASSFTIYEQHF
DNA: TGTGCCAGCAGTTTCACGATCTACGAGCAGCACTTC

V: TRBV19
D: NA
size: many
J: TRBJ1-5
CDR3: CASSIDRGPNQPQHF
DNA: TGTGCCAGTAGTATAGATCGGGGCCCCAATCAGCCCCAGCATTTT

V: TRBV28
D: TRBD1
size: many
J: TRBJ1-4
CDR3: CASRETGTGNEKLFF
DNA: TGTGCCAGCAGGGAGACCGGGACAGGGAATGAAAAACTGTTTTTT

V: TRBV18
D: NA
size: NA
J: TRBJ1-3
CDR3: CASSPSDHSGNTIYF
DNA: TGTGCCAGCTCGCCTAGTGACCACTCTGGAAACACCATATATTTT

V: TRBV13
D: NA
size: many
J: TRBJ2-3
CDR3: CASSFGDTQYF
DNA: TGTGCCAGCAGCTTTGGGGATACGCAGTATTTT

V: TRBV19
D: TRBD1
size: many
J: TRBJ1-1
CDR3: CASNGLRRQGPTEAFF
DNA: TGTGCCAGTAATGGCTTGCGGAGACAGGGGCCCACTGAAGCTTTCTTT

V: TRBV29-1
D: TRBD1
size: many
J: TRBJ2-7
CDR3: CSVEAQGVVNEQYF
DNA: TGCAGCGTTGAAGCACAGGGGGTGGTCAACGAGCAGTACTTC

V: TRBV27
D: NA
size: few
J: TRBJ2-2
CDR3: CASTGGNGELFF
DNA: TGTGCCAGCACAGGCGGGAACGGGGAGCTGTTTTTT

V: TRBV29-1
D: NA
size: few
J: TRBJ2-1
CDR3: CSVEGDSYNEQFF
DNA: TGCAGCGTTGAAGGGGACTCCTACAATGAGCAGTTCTTC

V: TRBV19
D: NA
size: few
J: TRBJ1-5
CDR3: CASSIFQGGGNQPQHF
DNA: TGTGCCAGTAGTATCTTCCAGGGTGGGGGCAATCAGCCCCAGCATTTT

V: TRBV12-3/TRBV12-4
D: NA
size: few
J: TRBJ2-3
CDR3: CASSLSTAARPDTQYF
DNA: TGTGCCAGCAGTTTGTCGACCGCAGCTCGGCCAGATACGCAGTATTTT

V: TRBV7-2
D: TRBD2
size: many
J: TRBJ2-5
CDR3: CAISLTGTSVQETQYF
DNA: TGTGCCATCAGCTTGACCGGGACTAGCGTCCAAGAGACCCAGTACTTC

V: TRBV5-1
D: NA
size: NA
J: TRBJ2-7
CDR3: CASSPGAYEQYF
DNA: TGCGCCAGCAGCCCGGGTGCCTACGAGCAGTACTTC

V: TRBV30
D: NA
size: many
J: TRBJ1-1
CDR3: CAWRKENTEAFF
DNA: TGTGCCTGGAGGAAGGAGAACACTGAAGCTTTCTTT

V: TRBV30
D: NA
size: NA
J: TRBJ2-6
CDR3: CAWSVSSGANVLTF
DNA: TGTGCCTGGAGTGTTAGCTCTGGGGCCAACGTCCTGACTTTC

V: TRBV3-1
D: TRBD2
size: many
J: TRBJ2-2
CDR3: CASSRLAGNTGELFF
DNA: TGTGCCAGCAGCCGCCTAGCGGGGAACACCGGGGAGCTGTTTTTT

V: TRBV9
D: TRBD2
size: many
J: TRBJ2-1
CDR3: CASSRTSGGPNEQFF
DNA: TGTGCCAGCAGCCGAACTAGCGGGGGCCCCAATGAGCAGTTCTTC

V: TRBV7-3
D: NA
size: many
J: TRBJ2-5
CDR3: CASSLRGRASQETQYF
DNA: TGTGCCAGCAGCCTACGGGGCAGGGCGAGCCAAGAGACCCAGTACTTC

V: TRBV27
D: TRBD2
size: many
J: TRBJ2-7
CDR3: CASSRPTSFWYEQYF
DNA: TGTGCCAGCAGCCGACCGACTAGCTTCTGGTACGAGCAGTACTTC

V: TRBV20-1
D: NA
size: few
J: TRBJ1-3
CDR3: CSASQTQGSGNTIYF
DNA: TGCAGTGCTTCCCAGACCCAGGGGAGTGGAAACACCATATATTTT

V: TRBV20-1
D: TRBD2
size: many
J: TRBJ2-1
CDR3: CSARDRRTSGSYTEQFF
DNA: TGCAGTGCTAGAGATCGCCGAACTAGCGGGAGTTATACTGAGCAGTTCTTC

V: TRBV7-6
D: TRBD2
size: many
J: TRBJ2-1
CDR3: CASSTSGGGFNEQFF
DNA: TGTGCCAGCAGCACTAGCGGGGGGGGTTTCAATGAGCAGTTCTTC

V: TRBV4-1
D: NA
size: many
J: TRBJ1-5
CDR3: CASSQEVQGRQPQHF
DNA: TGCGCCAGCAGCCAAGAGGTCCAGGGTAGGCAGCCCCAGCATTTT

V: TRBV12-3/TRBV12-4
D: NA
size: NA
J: TRBJ2-1
CDR3: CASSLALGGGEQFF
DNA: TGTGCCAGCAGTTTAGCCCTAGGGGGTGGGGAGCAGTTCTTC

V: TRBV9
D: NA
size: many
J: TRBJ2-2
CDR3: CASRRGGQPLTGELFF
DNA: TGTGCCAGCAGACGTGGGGGACAACCACTCACCGGGGAGCTGTTTTTT

V: TRBV7-8
D: TRBD1
size: many
J: TRBJ2-3
CDR3: CASSLGWIGTGMKDTQYF
DNA: TGTGCCAGCAGCTTAGGATGGATTGGGACAGGGATGAAAGATACGCAGTATTTT

V: TRBV6-1
D: NA
size: few
J: TRBJ2-5
CDR3: CASSEAMTGLPRGTQYF
DNA: TGTGCCAGCAGTGAAGCGATGACGGGACTCCCCCGGGGGACCCAGTACTTC

V: TRBV6-4
D: NA
size: many
J: TRBJ1-1
CDR3: CASSDSTRNTEAFF
DNA: TGTGCCAGCAGTGACTCTACCCGGAACACTGAAGCTTTCTTT

V: TRBV14
D: NA
size: few
J: TRBJ2-3
CDR3: CASSQGLASWTDTQYF
DNA: TGTGCCAGCAGCCAAGGCCTAGCGAGCTGGACAGATACGCAGTATTTT

V: TRBV10-3
D: NA
size: many
J: TRBJ2-7
CDR3: CAISERVRSYEQYF
DNA: TGTGCCATCAGTGAGAGGGTTCGCTCCTACGAGCAGTACTTC

V: TRBV7-2
D: NA
size: few
J: TRBJ1-2
CDR3: CASTQGTEGYGYTF
DNA: TGTGCCAGCACCCAGGGAACAGAGGGCTATGGCTACACCTTC

V: TRBV11-2
D: TRBD2
size: many
J: TRBJ2-7
CDR3: CASSLEVRLAGGYEQYF
DNA: TGTGCCAGCAGCTTAGAAGTTCGGCTAGCGGGAGGTTACGAGCAGTACTTC

V: TRBV7-2
D: NA
size: many
J: TRBJ2-7
CDR3: CASSLALDRVWPYEQYF
DNA: TGTGCCAGCAGCTTAGCGCTGGACAGAGTTTGGCCTTACGAGCAGTACTTC